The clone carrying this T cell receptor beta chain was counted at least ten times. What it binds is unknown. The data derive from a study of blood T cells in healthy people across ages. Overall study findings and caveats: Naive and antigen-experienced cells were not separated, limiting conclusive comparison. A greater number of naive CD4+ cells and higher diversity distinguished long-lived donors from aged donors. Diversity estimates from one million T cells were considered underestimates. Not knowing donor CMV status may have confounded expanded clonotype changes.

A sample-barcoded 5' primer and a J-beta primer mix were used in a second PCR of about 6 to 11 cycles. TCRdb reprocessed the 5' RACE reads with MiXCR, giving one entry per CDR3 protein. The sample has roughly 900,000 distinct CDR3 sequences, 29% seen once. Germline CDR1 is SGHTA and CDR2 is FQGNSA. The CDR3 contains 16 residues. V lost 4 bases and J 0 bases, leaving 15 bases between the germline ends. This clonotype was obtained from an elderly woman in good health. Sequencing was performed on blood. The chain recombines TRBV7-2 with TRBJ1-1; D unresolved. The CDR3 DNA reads TGTGCCAGCAGCTCACAACCGGGGTTATTGAACACTGAAGCTTTCTTT. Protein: CASSSQPGLLNTEAFF.